This T cell receptor (beta chain) was found in a study of blood T cells in healthy people across ages. CDR1 and CDR2 (germline): MDHEN, SYDVKM. V was trimmed by 3 bases and J by 7 bases, leaving 9 bases between them. This CDR3 region has 13 residues. A second roughly 6 to 11 cycle PCR used barcoded and J-beta primers. TCRdb reprocessed the 5' RACE reads with MiXCR, giving one entry per CDR3 protein. Among roughly 2 million distinct CDR3 sequences, less than 50% were seen once, and the ten largest hold over 2%. This sequence was found in a woman aged 40 to 50 in good health. Sequenced material: blood. This chain joins TRBV28 and TRBJ2-2, with TRBD1 as a possible D gene (5 bases). CDR3 loop: CASSLPGYGELFF. In DNA, the CDR3 is TGTGCCAGCAGTTTGCCAGGGTACGGGGAGCTGTTTTTT.